This is a list of T cell receptor beta chains from one sample in a study of shared clonotypes between healthy human individuals. Profiled with immunoSEQ multiplex PCR; TCRdb holds only in-frame clones, not every one. In the table there are about 2.3 million clones, 93% of which are singletons. The sample consisted of naive CD4+ T cells from PBMCs. The receptors originated from a man aged 18 to 30 in good health. Some clones in this sample may be carry-over from other donors' samples. The CDR3 runs from the conserved cysteine through the conserved F or W.

v_gene: TRBV27
j_gene: TRBJ1-3
CDR3aa: CASSSDSSGNTIYF

v_gene: TRBV27
j_gene: TRBJ1-5
CDR3aa: CASSFRTGVGQPQHF

v_gene: TRBV2
j_gene: TRBJ1-2
CDR3aa: CASSDRSNYGYTF

v_gene: TRBV7-9
j_gene: TRBJ2-4
CDR3aa: CASSSRQGAGESDIQYF

v_gene: TRBV19
j_gene: TRBJ1-5
CDR3aa: CASKEVFSNQPQHF

v_gene: TRBV29-1
j_gene: TRBJ1-1
CDR3aa: CSVELTRNTEAFF

v_gene: TRBV25-1
j_gene: TRBJ2-7
CDR3aa: CASSESGKGAYEQYF

v_gene: TRBV18
j_gene: TRBJ2-6
CDR3aa: CASSPLSGANVLTF

v_gene: TRBV10-3
j_gene: TRBJ2-3
CDR3aa: CAISGSGAQYF

v_gene: TRBV6-4
j_gene: TRBJ2-7
CDR3aa: CASSARTGYEQYF

v_gene: TRBV5-6
j_gene: TRBJ2-1
CDR3aa: CASTLGTSGSGVYNEQFF

v_gene: TRBV9
j_gene: TRBJ2-1
CDR3aa: CASSRTEDSSYNEQFF

v_gene: TRBV27
j_gene: TRBJ2-7
CDR3aa: CASRGRLAVASYEQYF

v_gene: TRBV18
j_gene: TRBJ1-1
CDR3aa: CASSPDLGTEAFF

v_gene: TRBV11-2
j_gene: TRBJ1-2
CDR3aa: CASSLGQGGYGYTF

v_gene: TRBV6-1
j_gene: TRBJ2-2
CDR3aa: CASSEGSPLAGELFF

v_gene: TRBV11-2
j_gene: TRBJ2-7
CDR3aa: CASRSSGTSYEQYF

v_gene: TRBV6-1
j_gene: TRBJ1-1
CDR3aa: CASSASGQGREAFF

v_gene: TRBV7-8
j_gene: TRBJ1-5
CDR3aa: CASSLARVQGGNQPQHF

v_gene: TRBV11-2
j_gene: TRBJ2-3
CDR3aa: CASSLGGRTLPGF

v_gene: TRBV5-1
j_gene: TRBJ2-7
CDR3aa: CASSLGGSGISGEQYF

v_gene: TRBV2
j_gene: TRBJ2-2
CDR3aa: CASTGTRVGSELFF

v_gene: TRBV5-4
j_gene: TRBJ2-3
CDR3aa: CASSLEIDTDTQYF

v_gene: TRBV18
j_gene: TRBJ1-3
CDR3aa: CASSPLVDRRSGNTIYF

v_gene: TRBV13
j_gene: TRBJ2-1
CDR3aa: CASSWGPNEQFF

v_gene: TRBV28
j_gene: TRBJ2-1
CDR3aa: CASSKAGLSYNEQFF

v_gene: TRBV28
j_gene: TRBJ2-7
CDR3aa: CASSQAESSYEQYF

v_gene: TRBV7-2
j_gene: TRBJ2-5
CDR3aa: CASSPLSGGVGETQYF

v_gene: TRBV7-9
j_gene: TRBJ2-5
CDR3aa: CASSLNGASGVGETQYF

v_gene: TRBV4-1
j_gene: TRBJ2-7
CDR3aa: CASSQRGPGGPAYEQYF

v_gene: TRBV29-1
j_gene: TRBJ2-3
CDR3aa: CSVEFPSGTDTQYF

v_gene: TRBV5-1
j_gene: TRBJ2-5
CDR3aa: CASNAGGAETQYF

v_gene: TRBV9
j_gene: TRBJ2-7
CDR3aa: CASSAPGDWYEQYF

v_gene: TRBV4-3
j_gene: TRBJ2-7
CDR3aa: CASSQDSGLTAPSYEQYF

v_gene: TRBV27
j_gene: TRBJ2-1
CDR3aa: CASSQDHYYNEQFF

v_gene: TRBV4-1
j_gene: TRBJ2-2
CDR3aa: CASSQVTGHTGELFF

v_gene: TRBV7-4
j_gene: TRBJ2-7
CDR3aa: CASSLEGDRDDCEQYF

v_gene: TRBV11-2
j_gene: TRBJ1-2
CDR3aa: CASSFRAAGYTF

v_gene: TRBV6-1
j_gene: TRBJ1-5
CDR3aa: CASSARAWGSNQPQHF

v_gene: TRBV28
j_gene: TRBJ2-3
CDR3aa: CASSFGDTQYF

v_gene: TRBV4-2
j_gene: TRBJ2-1
CDR3aa: CASSQVSGRGDNEQFF

v_gene: TRBV11-2
j_gene: TRBJ1-1
CDR3aa: CASSSQRGPVYSEAFF

v_gene: TRBV9
j_gene: TRBJ2-7
CDR3aa: CASSTTREGMGEQYF

v_gene: TRBV15
j_gene: TRBJ2-1
CDR3aa: CATSTPSQGEQFF

v_gene: TRBV6-5
j_gene: TRBJ2-7
CDR3aa: CASSFRQTSYEQYF

v_gene: TRBV29-1
j_gene: TRBJ1-4
CDR3aa: CSVSYLGEKLFF

v_gene: TRBV4-3
j_gene: TRBJ2-1
CDR3aa: CASGAGPGGNEQFF

v_gene: TRBV11-1
j_gene: TRBJ1-1
CDR3aa: CASSFWRETEAFF

v_gene: TRBV9
j_gene: TRBJ2-3
CDR3aa: CASSAQRDPTDTQYF

v_gene: TRBV18
j_gene: TRBJ1-2
CDR3aa: CASSPYTGRENYGYTF